This TCR beta chain appears in the sequencing data of a study of T cells in Graves' hyperthyroidism and ophthalmopathy. Amplification targeted TCR beta CDR3 regions from RNA transcripts. Initially, a first-round RT-PCR of the TCR CDR3 employed the HTBI primer set. TCRdb itself ran the multiplex PCR reads through MiXCR, one entry per CDR3 protein. The sample includes a few hundred thousand distinct CDR3 sequences, about a sixth of them seen just once. On the basis of clinical symptoms, serum thyroxine and TRAb, thyroid ultrasound and orbital computed tomography, diagnoses were made. About 10 ml fresh peripheral blood yielded the PBMCs. Whole-study results and caveats: A 13 V-J signature model discriminated ophthalmopathy versus stable hyperthyroidism. Blood samples included most of the expanded thyroid clonotypes exceeding 0.001.

Trimming removed 0 bases from V and 4 bases from J, with 9 bases in between. The CDR3 runs to 15 residues. CDR1 and CDR2 from the germline V gene are LGHNA and YSLEER. This clonotype was found a few times. Its target is unknown. This sequence was found in a woman in her sixties or seventies with Graves' ophthalmopathy. This chain links TRBV4-3 with TRBJ2-2; weak D call: TRBD2 (5 bases). Sequencing was carried out using blood. The CDR3, as DNA: TGCGCCAGCAGCCAAGATATCGGGATCACCGGGGAGCTGTTTTTT. It yields the protein CASSQDIGITGELFF.